This note documents a single T cell receptor (beta chain) sequence. The data were obtained in a study of blood T cell repertoires in COVID-19. This table comes from immunoSEQ multiplex PCR, and its TCRdb copy is limited to in-frame clones, with some not included. The sample shows 230,000 or so clones, approximately 88% of them seen only once. CDR3 size: 16 residues. The V gene end was trimmed by 1 base and the J gene end by 12 bases; junction bases not matched to a gene: 12. The germline gives CDR1 SEHNR, CDR2 FQNEAQ (reference sequence). This sequence originates from a woman aged 40-49 years with acute COVID-19. Input material: PBMCs or T cells enriched from blood (not recorded which). The genes are TRBV7-9 and TRBJ2-1; 10 nucleotides align to TRBD2. The CDR3 DNA reads as TGTGCCAGCAGCTTAGGGCTAGCGGGAGTTTTTAGTGTGCAGTTCTTC. This codes for CASSLGLAGVFSVQFF. Full variable domain (remainder filled in from reference TRBV7-9 and TRBJ2-1): DTGVSQNPRHKITKRGQNVTFRCDPISEHNRLYWYRQTLGQGPEFLTYFQNEAQLEKSRLLSDRFSAERPKGSFSTLEIQRTEQGDSAMYLCASSLGLAGVFSVQFFGPGTRLTVL.